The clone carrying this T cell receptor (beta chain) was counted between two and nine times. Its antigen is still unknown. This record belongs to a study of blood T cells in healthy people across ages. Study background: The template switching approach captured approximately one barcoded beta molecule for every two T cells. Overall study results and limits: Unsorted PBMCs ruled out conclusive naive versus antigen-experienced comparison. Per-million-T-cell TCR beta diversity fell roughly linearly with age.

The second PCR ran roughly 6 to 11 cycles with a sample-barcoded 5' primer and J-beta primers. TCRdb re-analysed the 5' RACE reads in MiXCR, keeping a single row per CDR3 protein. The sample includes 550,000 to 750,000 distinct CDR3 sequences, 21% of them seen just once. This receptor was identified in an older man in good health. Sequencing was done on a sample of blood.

The CDR3 region is CAISESHSYEQYF. For the CDR3, the DNA is TGTGCCATCAGTGAGTCTCACAGCTACGAGCAGTACTTC. The chain uses TRBV10-3 and TRBJ2-7; D remains unclear. Between the trimmed V and J ends, which lost 0 bases and 3 bases, there was a span of 6 bases. CDR1 and CDR2 (germline): ENHRY, SYGVKD. The CDR3 has 13 amino acids.